Sequencing of this TCR beta chain was carried out in a study of T-cell memory formation after mild COVID-19. General observations from the study: CD8+ contracting clones occupied EMRA, while CD4+ ones occupied mainly CM and EM. While clones contracting from day 15 to 85 were balanced between CD4 and CD8, later expanders leaned CD4+.

This clonotype was counted a few times. Its cognate antigen is unknown. MiXCR was run by TCRdb on the 5' RACE reads, yielding one entry per CDR3 protein. The sample lists approximately 560,000 distinct CDR3 sequences, 15% to 20% occurring once. The V and J ends lost 2 bases and 6 bases, in that order; junction bases with no gene match: 1. Germline loops: CDR1 MNHEY, CDR2 SVGAGI. This CDR3 is built from 14 residues. This clonotype was sampled from an adult woman who had mild COVID-19 (a few samples of this study predate the infection). Cell type and time point are not known. This rearrangement joins TRBV6-5 to TRBJ1-5; 10 bases align to TRBD1. The sample taken for sequencing was PBMCs or a T cell subset sorted from them (not recorded which). In nucleotides, the CDR3 is TGTGCCAGCAGTTACGGGACAGGGGTTCAGCCCCAGCATTTT. It codes for CASSYGTGVQPQHF.